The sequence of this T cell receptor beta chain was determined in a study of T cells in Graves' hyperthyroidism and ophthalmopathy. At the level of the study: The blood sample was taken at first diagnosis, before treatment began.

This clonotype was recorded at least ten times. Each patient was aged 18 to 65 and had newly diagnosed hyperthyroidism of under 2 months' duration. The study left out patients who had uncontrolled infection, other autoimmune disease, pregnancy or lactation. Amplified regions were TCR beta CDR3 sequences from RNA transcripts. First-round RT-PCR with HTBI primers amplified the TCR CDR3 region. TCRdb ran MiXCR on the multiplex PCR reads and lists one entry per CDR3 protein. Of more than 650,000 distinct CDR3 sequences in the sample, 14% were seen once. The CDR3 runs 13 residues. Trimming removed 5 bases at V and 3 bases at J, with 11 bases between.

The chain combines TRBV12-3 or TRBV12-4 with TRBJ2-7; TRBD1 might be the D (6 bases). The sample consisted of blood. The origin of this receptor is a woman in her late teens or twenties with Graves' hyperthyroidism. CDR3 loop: CASSDRGHYEQYF. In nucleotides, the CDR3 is TGTGCCAGCAGTGACCGGGGACACTACGAGCAGTACTTC.